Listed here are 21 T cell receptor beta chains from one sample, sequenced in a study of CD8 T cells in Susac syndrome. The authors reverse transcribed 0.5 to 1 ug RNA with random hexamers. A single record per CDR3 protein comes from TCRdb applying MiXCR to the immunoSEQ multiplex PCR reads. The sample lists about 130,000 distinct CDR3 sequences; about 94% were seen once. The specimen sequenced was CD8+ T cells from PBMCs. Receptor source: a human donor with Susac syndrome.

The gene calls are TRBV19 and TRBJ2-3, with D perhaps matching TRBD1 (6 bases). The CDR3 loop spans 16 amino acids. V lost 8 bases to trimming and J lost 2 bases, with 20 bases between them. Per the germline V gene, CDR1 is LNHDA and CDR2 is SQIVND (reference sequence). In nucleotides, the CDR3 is TGTGCCAGTCAAGTGGGACAAGACCTAAACACAGATACGCAGTATTTT. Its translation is CASQVGQDLNTDTQYF. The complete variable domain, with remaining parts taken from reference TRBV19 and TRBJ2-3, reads DGGITQSPKYLFRKEGQNVTLSCEQNLNHDAMYWYRQDPGQGLRLIYYSQIVNDFQKGDIAEGYSVSREKKESFPLTVTSAQKNPTAFYLCASQVGQDLNTDTQYFGPGTRLTVL.

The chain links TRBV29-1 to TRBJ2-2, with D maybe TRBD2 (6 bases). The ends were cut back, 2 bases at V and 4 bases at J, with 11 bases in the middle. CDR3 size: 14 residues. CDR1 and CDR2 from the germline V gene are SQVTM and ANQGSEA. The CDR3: CSVERGSGTGELFF. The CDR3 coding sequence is TGCAGCGTTGAACGGGGGTCCGGCACCGGGGAGCTGTTTTTT.

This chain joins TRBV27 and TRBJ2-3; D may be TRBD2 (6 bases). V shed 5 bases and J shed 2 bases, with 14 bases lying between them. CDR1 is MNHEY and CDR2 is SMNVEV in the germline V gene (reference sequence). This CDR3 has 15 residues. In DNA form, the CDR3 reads TGTGCCAGCAGTCTGGGACTCGTCCCCACAGATACGCAGTATTTT. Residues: CASSLGLVPTDTQYF.

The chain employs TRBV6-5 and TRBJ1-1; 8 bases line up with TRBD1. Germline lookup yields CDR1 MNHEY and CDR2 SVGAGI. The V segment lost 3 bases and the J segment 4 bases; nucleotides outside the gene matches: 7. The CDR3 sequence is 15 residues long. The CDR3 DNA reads TGTGCCAGCAGTTATTCCGGACAGGGCCGCACTGAAGCTTTCTTT. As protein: CASSYSGQGRTEAFF.

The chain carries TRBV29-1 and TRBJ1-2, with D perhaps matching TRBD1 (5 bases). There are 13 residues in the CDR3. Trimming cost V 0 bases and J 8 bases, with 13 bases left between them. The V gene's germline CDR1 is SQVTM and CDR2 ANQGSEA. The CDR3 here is CSVEDPREDGYTF. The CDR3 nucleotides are TGCAGCGTTGAAGATCCCAGGGAAGACGGCTACACCTTC.

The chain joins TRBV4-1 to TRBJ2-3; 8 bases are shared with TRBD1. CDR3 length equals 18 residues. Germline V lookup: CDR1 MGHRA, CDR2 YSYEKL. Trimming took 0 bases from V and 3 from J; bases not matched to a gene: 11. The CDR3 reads CASSQDRAGQGATDTQYF. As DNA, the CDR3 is TGCGCCAGCAGCCAAGATCGAGCCGGCCAGGGGGCTACAGATACGCAGTATTTT.

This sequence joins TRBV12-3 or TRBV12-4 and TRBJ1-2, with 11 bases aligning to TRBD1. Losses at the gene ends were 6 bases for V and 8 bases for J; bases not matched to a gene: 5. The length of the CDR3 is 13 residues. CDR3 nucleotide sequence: TGTGCCAGCAGCGGACAGGGGGCTTACGGCTACACCTTC. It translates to CASSGQGAYGYTF.

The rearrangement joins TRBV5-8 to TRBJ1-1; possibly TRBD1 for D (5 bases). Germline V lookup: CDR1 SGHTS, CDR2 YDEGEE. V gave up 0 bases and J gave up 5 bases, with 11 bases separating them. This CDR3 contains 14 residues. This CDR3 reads CASSLAKGWTEAFF. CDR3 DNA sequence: TGTGCCAGCAGCTTGGCCAAGGGGTGGACTGAAGCTTTCTTT.

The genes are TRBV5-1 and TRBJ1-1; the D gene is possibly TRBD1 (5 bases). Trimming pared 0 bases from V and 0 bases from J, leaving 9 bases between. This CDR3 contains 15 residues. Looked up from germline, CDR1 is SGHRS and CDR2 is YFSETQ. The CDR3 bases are TGCGCCAGCAGCTTGGGGGACGGAATGAACACTGAAGCTTTCTTT. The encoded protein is CASSLGDGMNTEAFF.

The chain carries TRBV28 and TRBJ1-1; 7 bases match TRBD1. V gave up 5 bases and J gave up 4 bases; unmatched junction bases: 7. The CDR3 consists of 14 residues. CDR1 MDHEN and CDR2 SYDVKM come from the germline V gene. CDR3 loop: CASSARGSGTEAFF. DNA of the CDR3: TGTGCCAGCAGTGCCAGGGGGTCGGGCACTGAAGCTTTCTTT.

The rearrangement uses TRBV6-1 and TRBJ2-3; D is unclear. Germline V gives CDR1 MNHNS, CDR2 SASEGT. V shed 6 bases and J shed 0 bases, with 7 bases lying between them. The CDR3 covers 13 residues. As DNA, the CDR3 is TGTGCCAGCAGGTCAGAAAGCACAGATACGCAGTATTTT. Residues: CASRSESTDTQYF.

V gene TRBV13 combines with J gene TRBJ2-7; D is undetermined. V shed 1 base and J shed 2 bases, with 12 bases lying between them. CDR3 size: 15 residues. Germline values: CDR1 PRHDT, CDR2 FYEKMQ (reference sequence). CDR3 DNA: TGTGCCAGCAGCTTAGAAGGAGATAAAGCCTACGAGCAGTACTTC. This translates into CASSLEGDKAYEQYF.

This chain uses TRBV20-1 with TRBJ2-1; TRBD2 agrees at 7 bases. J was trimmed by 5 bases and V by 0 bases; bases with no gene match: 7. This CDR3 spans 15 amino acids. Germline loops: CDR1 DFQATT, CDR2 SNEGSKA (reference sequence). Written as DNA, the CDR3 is TGCAGTGCTAGAGATTACAAGCGGGGAGACAATGAGCAGTTCTTC. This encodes CSARDYKRGDNEQFF.

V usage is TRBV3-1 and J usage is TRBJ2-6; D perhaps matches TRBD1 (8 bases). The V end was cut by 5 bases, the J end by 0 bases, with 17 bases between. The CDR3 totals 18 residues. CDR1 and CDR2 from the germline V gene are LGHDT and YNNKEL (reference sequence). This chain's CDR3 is CASSVNRGGNSGANVLTF. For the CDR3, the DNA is TGTGCCAGCAGCGTAAACAGGGGGGGAAACTCTGGGGCCAACGTCCTGACTTTC. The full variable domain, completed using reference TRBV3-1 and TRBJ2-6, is DTAVSQTPKYLVTQMGNDKSIKCEQNLGHDTMYWYKQDSKKFLKIMFSYNNKELIINETVPNRFSPKSPDKAHLNLHINSLELGDSAVYFCASSVNRGGNSGANVLTFGAGSRLTVL.

In DNA, the CDR3 is TGTGCCAGCAGCCCCCCCCTAGCGGGATTATATAATGAGCAGTTCTTC. Residues: CASSPPLAGLYNEQFF. The chain combines TRBV13 with TRBJ2-1; 9 bases are a match to TRBD2. With 5 bases clipped from V and 7 bases from J, the junction kept 12 bases outside the gene matches. This CDR3 has 16 residues. CDR1 is PRHDT and CDR2 is FYEKMQ in the germline V gene (reference sequence).

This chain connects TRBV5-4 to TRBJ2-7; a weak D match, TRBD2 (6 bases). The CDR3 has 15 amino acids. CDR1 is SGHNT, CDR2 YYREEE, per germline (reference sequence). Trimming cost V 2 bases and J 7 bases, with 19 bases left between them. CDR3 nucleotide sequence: TGTGCCAGCAGCTTCACGGCGGGACCCTCGGGGGAGCAGTACTTC. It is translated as CASSFTAGPSGEQYF.

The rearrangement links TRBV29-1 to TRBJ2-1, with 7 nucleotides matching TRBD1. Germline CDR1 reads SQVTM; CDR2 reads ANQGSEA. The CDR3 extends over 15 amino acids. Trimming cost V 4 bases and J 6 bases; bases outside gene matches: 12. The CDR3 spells CSVGVTPTGSNEQFF. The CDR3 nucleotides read TGCAGCGTTGGAGTCACACCGACAGGGAGCAATGAGCAGTTCTTC.

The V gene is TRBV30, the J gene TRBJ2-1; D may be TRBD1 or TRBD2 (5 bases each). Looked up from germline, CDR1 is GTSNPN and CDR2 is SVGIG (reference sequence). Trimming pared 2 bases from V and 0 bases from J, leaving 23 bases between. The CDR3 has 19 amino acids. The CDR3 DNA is TGTGCCTGGAGTTACACAGGACCCCCTCGGGGAAACTCCTACAATGAGCAGTTCTTC. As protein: CAWSYTGPPRGNSYNEQFF.

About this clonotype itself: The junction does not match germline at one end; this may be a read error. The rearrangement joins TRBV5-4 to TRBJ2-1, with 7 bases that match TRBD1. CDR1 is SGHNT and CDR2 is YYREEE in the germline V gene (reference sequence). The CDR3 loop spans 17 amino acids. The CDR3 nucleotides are TGTGCCAGCAGCTTGTACAGGGGCTTCGGCTCCCACAATGAGCAGTTCTTC. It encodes CASSLYRGFGSHNEQFF. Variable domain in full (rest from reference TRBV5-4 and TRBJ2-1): ETGVTQSPTHLIKTRGQQVTLRCSSQSGHNTVSWYQQALGQGPQFIFQYYREEENGRGNFPPRFSGLQFPNYSSELNVNALELDDSALYLCASSLYRGFGSHNEQFFGPGTRLTVL.

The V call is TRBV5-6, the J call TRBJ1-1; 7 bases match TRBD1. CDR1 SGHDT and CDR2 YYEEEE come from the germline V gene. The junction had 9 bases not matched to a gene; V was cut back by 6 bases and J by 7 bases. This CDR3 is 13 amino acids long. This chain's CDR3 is CASTTGQSNEAFF. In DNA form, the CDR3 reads TGTGCCAGCACCACGGGACAGAGCAATGAAGCTTTCTTT.

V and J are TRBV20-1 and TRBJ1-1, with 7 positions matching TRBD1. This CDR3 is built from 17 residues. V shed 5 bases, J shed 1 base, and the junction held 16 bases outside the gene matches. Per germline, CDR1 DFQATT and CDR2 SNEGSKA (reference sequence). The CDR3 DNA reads TGCAGTGCTCCTCATCGGTCCCCACAGGGGTCGAACACTGAAGCTTTCTTT. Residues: CSAPHRSPQGSNTEAFF.